What follows describes a single TCR beta chain. Germline V gene lookup returns CDR1 MDHEN and CDR2 SYDVKM. This CDR3 has 14 residues. Trimming took 5 bases from V and 5 from J; bases not matched to a gene: 9. TCRdb's copy holds only in-frame clones and misses some; the assay was immunoSEQ multiplex PCR. The repertoire holds more than 350,000 clones, with about 93% as singletons. Indicated treatment: roughly 19 received Ad26.COV2.S at low or high dose, single or two shots; five or six received placebo; per-sample allocation not given. Vaccine and placebo recipients were sampled on day 63 after the first injection. The data derive from a study of Ad26.COV2.S vaccination and SARS-CoV-2 variants.

The chain is built from TRBV28 and TRBJ2-7; 7 bases match TRBD1. This clonotype originated in a person aged 18-60 years who received the Ad26.COV2.S COVID-19 vaccine or a placebo. Sequences were derived from peripheral blood, sampled in a trial of Ad26.COV2.S vaccine versus placebo. Here the CDR3 reads CASSDRVHVHEQYF. The CDR3 region has the DNA TGTGCCAGCAGTGACAGGGTGCACGTCCACGAGCAGTACTTC.